This is a list of T cell receptor beta chains from one sample in a study of control samples from healthy donors and cancer patients. Sequencing was performed with immunoSEQ multiplex PCR; in TCRdb, only in-frame clones are kept and a portion is missing. The sample shows 15,000 to 20,000 clones, roughly 86% of them seen only once. Sample: PBMCs. Receptors were obtained from a woman aged 70-85 years with colorectal cancer. CDR3s include the opening cysteine and the closing phenylalanine or tryptophan. A D gene is named only where the DNA matches it firmly. Clone size is given for some rows only: seen once, a few or many times, or a class if the clone is expanded.

cdr3_aa	cdr3_nt	clone_size	v_call	d_call	cdr3_length	j_call
CASSLSGSSYNEQFF	TGTGCCAGCAGCTTGAGCGGCAGCTCCTACAATGAGCAGTTCTTC	.	TRBV5-4	.	15	TRBJ2-1
CASSPTSGSTDTQYF	TGTGCCAGCTCCCCCACTAGCGGAAGCACAGATACGCAGTATTTT	.	TRBV18	TRBD2	15	TRBJ2-3
CASSWGAPSYNEQFF	TGTGCCAGCAGTTGGGGGGCCCCCTCCTACAATGAGCAGTTCTTC	.	TRBV2	.	15	TRBJ2-1
CAIRTGGSREQYF	TGTGCCATCAGGACAGGGGGCTCACGCGAGCAGTACTTC	.	TRBV10-3	TRBD1	13	TRBJ2-7
CAWSVTDGRGKLFF	TGTGCCTGGAGTGTAACGGACGGGCGAGGGAAACTGTTTTTT	.	TRBV30	.	14	TRBJ1-4
CASSLGNGINRDGETQYF	TGCGCCAGCAGCTTGGGTAACGGAATAAACAGGGATGGAGAGACCCAGTACTTC	once	TRBV5-1	.	18	TRBJ2-5
CASSRIGRTKSTDTQYF	TGTGCCAGCAGCCGAATCGGGAGGACTAAGAGCACAGATACGCAGTATTTT	.	TRBV4-2	TRBD2	17	TRBJ2-3
CASSLTAGELFF	TGTGCCAGCAGTTTAACCGCCGGGGAGCTGTTTTTT	.	TRBV27	.	12	TRBJ2-2
CASSLGTGGRSPLHF	TGTGCCAGCAGCTTAGGAACAGGGGGACGCTCACCCCTCCACTTT	once	TRBV7-2	TRBD1	15	TRBJ1-6
CSVARLARETQYF	TGCAGCGTTGCAAGGCTAGCGAGAGAGACCCAGTACTTC	.	TRBV29-1	.	13	TRBJ2-5
CSGRTGPYEQYF	TGCAGCGGGCGCACAGGGCCCTACGAGCAGTACTTC	.	TRBV29-1	.	12	TRBJ2-7
CAWSPGAPSYEQYF	TGTGCCTGGAGTCCAGGGGCACCCTCCTACGAGCAGTACTTC	.	TRBV30	.	14	TRBJ2-7
CASTTSGSNYGYTF	TGTGCCAGCACCACGTCGGGGAGTAACTATGGCTACACCTTC	.	TRBV5-6	.	14	TRBJ1-2
CASSETRLGGYTF	TGTGCCAGTAGCGAGACCCGTTTAGGGGGCTACACCTTC	.	TRBV19	.	13	TRBJ1-2
CASSLGGGGTYNEQFF	TGTGCCAGCAGCTTAGGGGGGGGAGGGACCTACAATGAGCAGTTCTTC	.	TRBV7-6	TRBD2	16	TRBJ2-1
CASSVGGANTGELFF	TGTGCCAGCAGCGTAGGGGGGGCGAACACCGGGGAGCTGTTTTTT	once	TRBV9	.	15	TRBJ2-2
CASDRGQGEAFF	TGTGCCAGCGACCGAGGGCAGGGTGAAGCTTTCTTT	once	TRBV12-3/TRBV12-4	.	12	TRBJ1-1
CASSAGQGQRYGYTF	TGTGCCAGCAGCGCGGGGCAGGGCCAGCGGTATGGCTACACCTTC	.	TRBV7-2	.	15	TRBJ1-2
CASSLPGYKETQYF	TGTGCCAGCAGCTTACCAGGGTATAAAGAGACCCAGTACTTC	.	TRBV7-3	.	14	TRBJ2-5
CATKGLSRNTEAFF	TGTGCCACCAAGGGGCTCAGTCGGAACACTGAAGCTTTCTTT	.	TRBV19	.	14	TRBJ1-1
CASRESRDRSYNEQFF	TGTGCCAGCAGAGAAAGCCGGGACAGGAGTTACAATGAGCAGTTCTTC	.	TRBV4-2	TRBD1	16	TRBJ2-1
CATSRDGQGDYGYTF	TGTGCCACCAGCAGAGACGGACAGGGGGACTATGGCTACACCTTC	.	TRBV15	TRBD1	15	TRBJ1-2
CASSPSGTSVYGYTF	TGTGCCAGCAGCCCCTCCGGGACGTCCGTCTATGGCTACACCTTC	.	TRBV7-3	.	15	TRBJ1-2
CASTPGSTDTQYF	TGTGCCAGCACCCCGGGGAGCACAGATACGCAGTATTTT	.	TRBV11-3	.	13	TRBJ2-3
CASKLDSFFF	TGTGCCAGCAAATTGGATTCGTTCTTCTTC	.	TRBV2	.	10	TRBJ2-1
CASSLMTGAQGGYTF	TGTGCCAGCAGCTTAATGACAGGGGCTCAGGGTGGCTACACCTTC	.	TRBV7-9	TRBD1	15	TRBJ1-2
CASSQGGNQPQHF	TGTGCCAGCAGCCAAGGCGGTAATCAGCCCCAGCATTTT	once	TRBV3-1/TRBV3-2	.	13	TRBJ1-5
CASSLGAKNEKLFF	TGTGCCAGCAGCCTGGGGGCAAAAAATGAAAAACTGTTTTTT	.	TRBV9	.	14	TRBJ1-4
CASSIDLGWQFF	TGTGCCAGTAGTATAGATCTGGGGTGGCAGTTCTTC	.	TRBV19	.	12	TRBJ2-1
CASSLAGVSYNEQFF	TGCGCCAGCAGCTTGGCCGGGGTCTCCTACAATGAGCAGTTCTTC	.	TRBV5-1	.	15	TRBJ2-1
CASSLRGGLNEQYF	TGTGCCAGCAGCTTGAGGGGGGGGCTTAACGAGCAGTACTTC	.	TRBV5-4	.	14	TRBJ2-7